These T cell receptor beta chains were read from a single sample in a study of blood T cells in healthy people across ages. TCRdb passed the 5' RACE reads through MiXCR, listing each CDR3 protein once. The sample has fewer than 1,200,000 distinct CDR3 sequences; approximately 26% are singletons. The data also belong to a second study, concerning T cells of mothers and their children.

The specimen was blood. The receptors here all came from a girl aged 2 to 10 in good health. Both conserved end residues are part of each CDR3. The D gene is left open where the match is weak. The listing skips clone size in some rows; elsewhere it reads once, few, many or a size class.

j_gene	d_gene	v_gene	abundance	CDR3nt	CDR3aa
TRBJ2-2	-	TRBV4-3	-	TGCGCCAGCAGCGGCAGGATGGAGACCGGGGAGCTGTTTTTT	CASSGRMETGELFF
TRBJ2-7	TRBD1	TRBV4-3	-	TGCGCCAGCAGCCAAGCCCAAGGAGGACAGGGGTCATACGAGCAGTACTTC	CASSQAQGGQGSYEQYF
TRBJ1-1	TRBD1	TRBV4-2	few	TGTGCCAGCAGCCAAGGTCACGGACAGGGTTCGAACACTGAAGCTTTCTTT	CASSQGHGQGSNTEAFF
TRBJ2-3	TRBD1	TRBV9	-	TGTGCCAGCAGCGTAGAAGGGACAGGGGGAAATACGCAGTATTTT	CASSVEGTGGNTQYF
TRBJ2-7	-	TRBV7-9	few	TGTGCCAGCAGCTTAGAACCGCTCTCCTACGAGCAGTACTTC	CASSLEPLSYEQYF
TRBJ2-1	-	TRBV29-1	few	TGCAGCGTCGGCGACAGCTACAATGAGCAGTTCTTC	CSVGDSYNEQFF
TRBJ2-5	TRBD2	TRBV7-2	-	TGTGCCAGCAGCTTTGGAAGCTTAGCGGGAATAGAGACCCAGTACTTC	CASSFGSLAGIETQYF
TRBJ1-1	-	TRBV2	-	TGTGCCAACAGTAGGGTCGACATCGGGGACACTGAAGCTTTCTTT	CANSRVDIGDTEAFF
TRBJ2-3	-	TRBV7-3	few	TGTGCCAGCAGCGGTGGACCCGACGGTACGCAGTATTTT	CASSGGPDGTQYF
TRBJ2-4	TRBD1	TRBV12-3/TRBV12-4	once	TGTGCCAGCAGTGCAAACAGGGGCGGTGGGAACATTCAGTACTTC	CASSANRGGGNIQYF
TRBJ2-1	TRBD2	TRBV20-1	few	TGCAGTGCTAGGGCTCATAGCGGGGGGGGCAATGAGCAGTTCTTC	CSARAHSGGGNEQFF
TRBJ2-1	-	TRBV15	few	TGTGCCACCAGCAGAGAACGGTTAGGAGCGGGCGGCAATGAGCAGTTCTTC	CATSRERLGAGGNEQFF
TRBJ2-5	TRBD2	TRBV20-1	-	TGCAGTGCTACCCCGCTAGCGGGTCAAGAGACCCAGTACTTC	CSATPLAGQETQYF
TRBJ1-5	-	TRBV27	-	TGTGCCAGCAGTTTATCCCCTGCGGGGCAGCCCCAGCATTTT	CASSLSPAGQPQHF
TRBJ2-1	TRBD1	TRBV29-1	-	TGCAGCGTCTCCAAGGACAGGGTGGATGAGCAGTTCTTC	CSVSKDRVDEQFF